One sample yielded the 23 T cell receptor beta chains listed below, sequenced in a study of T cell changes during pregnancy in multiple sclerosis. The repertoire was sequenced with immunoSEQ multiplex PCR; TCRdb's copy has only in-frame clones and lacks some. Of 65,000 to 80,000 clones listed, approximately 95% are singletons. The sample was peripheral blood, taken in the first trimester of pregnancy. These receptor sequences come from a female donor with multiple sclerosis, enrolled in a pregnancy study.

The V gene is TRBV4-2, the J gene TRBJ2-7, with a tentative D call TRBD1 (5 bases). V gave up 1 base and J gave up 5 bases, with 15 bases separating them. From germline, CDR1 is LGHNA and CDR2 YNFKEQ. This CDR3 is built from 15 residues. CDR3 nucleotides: TGTGCCAGCAGCCAAGCGCCAGGGATCGACCACGAGCAGTACTTC. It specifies CASSQAPGIDHEQYF.

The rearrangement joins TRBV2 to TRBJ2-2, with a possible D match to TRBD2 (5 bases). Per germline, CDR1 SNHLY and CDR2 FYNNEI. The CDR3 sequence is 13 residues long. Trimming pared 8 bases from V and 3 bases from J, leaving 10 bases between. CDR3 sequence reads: CASPSRDTGELFF. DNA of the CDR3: TGTGCCAGCCCTAGCCGGGACACCGGGGAGCTGTTTTTT.

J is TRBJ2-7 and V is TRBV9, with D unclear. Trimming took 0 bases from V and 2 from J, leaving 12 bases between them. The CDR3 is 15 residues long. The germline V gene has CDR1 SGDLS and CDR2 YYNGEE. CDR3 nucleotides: TGTGCCAGCAGCGTAGTCCCAGGTCCAACCTACGAGCAGTACTTC. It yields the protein CASSVVPGPTYEQYF. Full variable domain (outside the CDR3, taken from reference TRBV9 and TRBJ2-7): DSGVTQTPKHLITATGQRVTLRCSPRSGDLSVYWYQQSLDQGLQFLIQYYNGEERAKGNILERFSAQQFPDLHSELNLSSLELGDSALYFCASSVVPGPTYEQYFGPGTRLTVT.

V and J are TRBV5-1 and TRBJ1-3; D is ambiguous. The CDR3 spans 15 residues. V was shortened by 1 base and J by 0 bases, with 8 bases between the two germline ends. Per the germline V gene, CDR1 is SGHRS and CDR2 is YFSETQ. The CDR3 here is CASSLSQSSGNTIYF. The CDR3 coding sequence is TGCGCCAGCAGCTTGTCACAGAGCTCTGGAAACACCATATATTTT.

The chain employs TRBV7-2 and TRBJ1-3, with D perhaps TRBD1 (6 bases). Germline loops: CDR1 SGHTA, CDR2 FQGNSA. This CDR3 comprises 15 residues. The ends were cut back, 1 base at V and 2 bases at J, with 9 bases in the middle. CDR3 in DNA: TGTGCCAGCAGCTTAGTGGCAGGGGCTGGAAACACCATATATTTT. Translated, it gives CASSLVAGAGNTIYF.

DNA for the CDR3: TGTGCCAGCAGTGAAGCGCTTCAGGGTGGAACCGGGGAGCTGTTTTTT. This codes for CASSEALQGGTGELFF. The V call is TRBV6-1, the J call TRBJ2-2, with a possible D match to TRBD1 (5 bases). CDR1 and CDR2 (germline): MNHNS, SASEGT. Trimming removed 0 bases at V and 5 bases at J, with 13 bases between. The length of the CDR3 is 16 residues.

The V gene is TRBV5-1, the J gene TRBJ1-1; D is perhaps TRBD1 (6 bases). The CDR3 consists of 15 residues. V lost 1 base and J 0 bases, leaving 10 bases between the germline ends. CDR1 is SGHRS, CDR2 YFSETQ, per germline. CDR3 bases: TGCGCCAGCAGCTTGCGTGGGGGCATGAACACTGAAGCTTTCTTT. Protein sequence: CASSLRGGMNTEAFF.

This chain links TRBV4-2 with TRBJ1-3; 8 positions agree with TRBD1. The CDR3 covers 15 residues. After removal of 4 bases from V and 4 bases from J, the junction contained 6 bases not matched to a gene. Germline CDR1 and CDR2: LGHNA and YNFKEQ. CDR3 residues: CASSRQGAVGNTIYF. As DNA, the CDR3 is TGTGCCAGCAGCCGGCAGGGGGCTGTCGGAAACACCATATATTTT.

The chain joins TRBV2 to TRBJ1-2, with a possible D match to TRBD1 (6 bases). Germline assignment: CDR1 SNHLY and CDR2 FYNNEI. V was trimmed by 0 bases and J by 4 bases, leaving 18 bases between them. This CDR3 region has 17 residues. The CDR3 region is CASSEAKGDTGFYGYTF. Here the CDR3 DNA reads TGTGCCAGCAGTGAAGCGAAGGGGGACACAGGGTTCTATGGCTACACCTTC.

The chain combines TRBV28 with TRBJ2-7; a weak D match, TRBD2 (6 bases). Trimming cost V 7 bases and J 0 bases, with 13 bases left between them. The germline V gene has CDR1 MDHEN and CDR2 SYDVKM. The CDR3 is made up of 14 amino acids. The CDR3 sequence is CASKWEVSSYEQYF. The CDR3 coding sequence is TGTGCCAGCAAATGGGAGGTTAGCTCCTACGAGCAGTACTTC.

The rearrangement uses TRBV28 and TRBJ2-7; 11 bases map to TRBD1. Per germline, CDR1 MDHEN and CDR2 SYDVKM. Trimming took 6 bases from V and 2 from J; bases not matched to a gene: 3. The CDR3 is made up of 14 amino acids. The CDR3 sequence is CASRGDRGTYEQYF. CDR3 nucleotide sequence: TGTGCCAGCAGGGGGGACAGGGGGACCTACGAGCAGTACTTC.

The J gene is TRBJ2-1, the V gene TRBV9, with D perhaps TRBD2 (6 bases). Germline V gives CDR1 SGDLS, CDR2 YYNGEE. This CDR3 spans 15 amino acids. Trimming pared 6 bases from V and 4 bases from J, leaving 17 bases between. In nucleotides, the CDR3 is TGTGCCAGCACCCAAGGAGGGTATGGGTACAATGAGCAGTTCTTC. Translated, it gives CASTQGGYGYNEQFF.

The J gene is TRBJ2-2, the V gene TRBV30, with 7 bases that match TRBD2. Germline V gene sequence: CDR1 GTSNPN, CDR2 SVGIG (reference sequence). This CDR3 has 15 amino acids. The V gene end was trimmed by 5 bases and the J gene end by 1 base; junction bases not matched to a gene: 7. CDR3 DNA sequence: TGTGCCTGGCTCTCAGCGGGACGGAACACCGGGGAGCTGTTTTTT. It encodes CAWLSAGRNTGELFF.

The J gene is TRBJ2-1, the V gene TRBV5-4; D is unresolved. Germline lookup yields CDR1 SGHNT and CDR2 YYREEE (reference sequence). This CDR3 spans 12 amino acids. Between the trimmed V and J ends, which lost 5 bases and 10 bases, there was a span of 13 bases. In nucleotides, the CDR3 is TGTGCCAGCAGGGCCTCTGCGGCCGAGCAGTTCTTC. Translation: CASRASAAEQFF.

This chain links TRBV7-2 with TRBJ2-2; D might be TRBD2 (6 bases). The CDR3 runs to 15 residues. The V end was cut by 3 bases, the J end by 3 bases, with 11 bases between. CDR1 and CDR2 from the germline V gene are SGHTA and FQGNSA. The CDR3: CASSLNWGDTGELFF. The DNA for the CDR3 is TGTGCCAGCAGCTTGAATTGGGGGGACACCGGGGAGCTGTTTTTT.

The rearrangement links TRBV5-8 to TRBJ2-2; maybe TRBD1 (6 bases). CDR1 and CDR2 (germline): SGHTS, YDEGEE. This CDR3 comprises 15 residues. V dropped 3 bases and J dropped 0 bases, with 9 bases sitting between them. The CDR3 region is CASSWDNTNTGELFF. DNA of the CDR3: TGTGCCAGCAGCTGGGACAACACGAACACCGGGGAGCTGTTTTTT.

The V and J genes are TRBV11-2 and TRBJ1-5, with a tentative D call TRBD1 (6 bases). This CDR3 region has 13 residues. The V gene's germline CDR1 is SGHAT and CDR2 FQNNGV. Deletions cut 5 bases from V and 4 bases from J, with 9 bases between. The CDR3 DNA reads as TGTGCCAGCAGCCCGGACAGAAATCAGCCCCAGCATTTT. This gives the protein CASSPDRNQPQHF.

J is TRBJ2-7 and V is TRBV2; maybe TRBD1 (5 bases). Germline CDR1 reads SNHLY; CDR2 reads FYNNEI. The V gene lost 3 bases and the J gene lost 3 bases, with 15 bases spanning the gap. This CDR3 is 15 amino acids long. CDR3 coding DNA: TGTGCCAGCAGTGACCCCCAGGGAAGAAGCTACGAGCAGTACTTC. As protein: CASSDPQGRSYEQYF.

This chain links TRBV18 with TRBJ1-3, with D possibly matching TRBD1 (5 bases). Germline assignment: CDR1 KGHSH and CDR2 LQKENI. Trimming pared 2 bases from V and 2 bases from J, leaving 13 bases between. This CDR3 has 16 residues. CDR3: CASSPNAPGAGNTIYF. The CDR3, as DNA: TGTGCCAGCTCACCAAATGCTCCGGGGGCTGGAAACACCATATATTTT.

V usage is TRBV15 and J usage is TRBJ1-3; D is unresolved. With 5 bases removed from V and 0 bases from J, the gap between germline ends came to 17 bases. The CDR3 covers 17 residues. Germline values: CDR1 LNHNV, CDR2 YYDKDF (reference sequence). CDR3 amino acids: CATSYMNGYPSGNTIYF. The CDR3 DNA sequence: TGTGCCACCAGCTACATGAACGGGTATCCCTCTGGAAACACCATATATTTT.

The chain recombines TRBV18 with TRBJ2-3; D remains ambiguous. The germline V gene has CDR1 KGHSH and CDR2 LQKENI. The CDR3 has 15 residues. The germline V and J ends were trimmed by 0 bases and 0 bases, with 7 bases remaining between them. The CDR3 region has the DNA TGTGCCAGCTCACCACCCTATACTAGCACAGATACGCAGTATTTT. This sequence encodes CASSPPYTSTDTQYF.

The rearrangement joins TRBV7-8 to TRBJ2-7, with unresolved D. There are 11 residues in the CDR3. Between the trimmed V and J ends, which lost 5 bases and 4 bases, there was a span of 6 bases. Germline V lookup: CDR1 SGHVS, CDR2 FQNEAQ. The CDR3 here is CASSPNYEQYF. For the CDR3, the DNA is TGTGCCAGCAGCCCTAATTACGAGCAGTACTTC.

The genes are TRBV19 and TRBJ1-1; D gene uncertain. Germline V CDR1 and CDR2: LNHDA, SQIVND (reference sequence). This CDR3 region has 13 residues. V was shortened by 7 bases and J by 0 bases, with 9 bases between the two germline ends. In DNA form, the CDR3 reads TGTGCCAGTATGGTGGCAATGAACACTGAAGCTTTCTTT. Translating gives CASMVAMNTEAFF.